These 26 T cell receptor beta chains were sequenced from one sample in a study of blood T cell repertoires in COVID-19. Here immunoSEQ multiplex PCR was the method, and the copy in TCRdb shows in-frame clones only, minus some. The sample records approximately 200,000 clones, approximately 84% being singletons. Specimen: peripheral blood. These receptor sequences come from an older woman with acute or convalescent COVID-19.

This rearrangement joins TRBV19 to TRBJ1-5, with a weak D call TRBD1 (6 bases). The V end lost 5 bases, the J end lost 7 bases, and 18 bases lay between the germline ends. Germline CDR1 LNHDA, CDR2 SQIVND (reference sequence). The CDR3 sequence is 15 residues long. The CDR3 is CASSSLVGGQQPQHF. The CDR3, as DNA: TGTGCCAGTAGTTCCCTGGTGGGGGGGCAGCAGCCCCAGCATTTT.

The chain joins TRBV9 to TRBJ1-6; D may be TRBD1 (6 bases). The germline V gene has CDR1 SGDLS and CDR2 YYNGEE. The CDR3 totals 15 residues. Trimming took off 0 bases at V and 8 bases at J, with 12 bases between the two ends. CDR3 coding DNA: TGTGCCAGCAGCGTAGCTGGGACAACTTATTCACCCCTCCACTTT. It encodes CASSVAGTTYSPLHF.

This chain connects TRBV7-6 to TRBJ2-7; 8 bases fit TRBD2. The junction had 10 bases not matched to a gene; V was cut back by 5 bases and J by 1 base. The CDR3 spans 16 residues. Germline CDR1 is SGHVS and CDR2 is FNYEAQ. Here the CDR3 DNA reads TGTGCCAGCAGCGAGGCGGCTACTAGCGGTTCCTACGAGCAGTACTTC. As protein: CASSEAATSGSYEQYF.

J is TRBJ2-1 and V is TRBV19; 11 positions match TRBD2. The ends lost 8 bases at V and 0 bases at J; junction bases unmatched: 6. CDR3 length: 16 residues. Germline V lookup: CDR1 LNHDA, CDR2 SQIVND (reference sequence). The CDR3 is CASRTLAGGSYNEQFF. CDR3 in DNA: TGTGCCAGTCGAACCCTAGCGGGGGGCTCCTACAATGAGCAGTTCTTC.

The chain recombines TRBV27 with TRBJ1-1; maybe TRBD1 (5 bases). V lost 3 bases and J lost 3, with 14 bases in between. The CDR3 is made up of 15 amino acids. The V gene's germline CDR1 is MNHEY and CDR2 SMNVEV (reference sequence). The DNA of the CDR3 is TGTGCCAGCAGTTTGGCCGACCGGGGGGACACTGAAGCTTTCTTT. It codes for CASSLADRGDTEAFF.

The CDR3 DNA follows: TGTGCCAGCAGCCAGGGACAGGGGGCCTACGAGCAGTACTTC. It encodes CASSQGQGAYEQYF. The J gene is TRBJ2-7, the V gene TRBV11-2; 11 nucleotides match TRBD1. CDR1 is SGHAT, CDR2 FQNNGV, per germline. CDR3 length: 14 amino acids. Trimming took 5 bases from V and 2 from J; bases not matched to a gene: 2.

This clone was counted a single time. The rearrangement joins TRBV3-1 (or the pseudogene TRBV3-2) to TRBJ2-2; D might be TRBD1 (7 bases). The V end was cut by 4 bases, the J end by 7 bases, with 16 bases between. CDR3 size: 15 residues. Germline CDR1 reads LGHDT; CDR2 reads YNNKEL (reference sequence). CDR3 sequence: CASSRDSGGYGELFF. CDR3 coding DNA: TGTGCCAGCAGCCGGGACTCAGGGGGTTACGGGGAGCTGTTTTTT.

This rearrangement joins TRBV4-2 to TRBJ1-6; 7 bases agree with TRBD1. There are 20 residues in the CDR3. Germline loops: CDR1 LGHNA, CDR2 YNFKEQ. Trimming at V came to 0 bases and at J to 4 bases, leaving 15 bases not matched to a gene. CDR3 sequence: CASSQDLSWGDSSYNSPLHF. The CDR3 DNA is TGTGCCAGCAGCCAAGACTTATCTTGGGGGGACAGTTCTTATAATTCACCCCTCCACTTT.

This clone came up a few times. This chain joins TRBV7-8 and TRBJ2-3; tentatively, D is TRBD2 (7 bases). The CDR3 spans 14 residues. Trimming cost V 5 bases and J 4 bases, with 13 bases left between them. Looked up from germline, CDR1 is SGHVS and CDR2 is FQNEAQ. In nucleotides, the CDR3 is TGTGCCAGCAGCCGAGAGGGGGGGCCAGATACGCAGTATTTT. This sequence encodes CASSREGGPDTQYF.

The gene calls are TRBV4-1 and TRBJ1-6; D gene ambiguous. Germline CDR1 reads MGHRA; CDR2 reads YSYEKL. CDR3 length equals 17 residues. Trimming cost V 0 bases and J 9 bases, with 18 bases left between them. In nucleotides, the CDR3 is TGCGCCAGCAGCCAAGAGATGGGGAGGGTGTTGCGTTCACCCCTCCACTTT. Translating gives CASSQEMGRVLRSPLHF.

CDR3 sequence reads: CASSRQISGNTIYF. CDR3 sequence (DNA): TGTGCCAGTAGTCGACAGATCTCTGGAAACACCATATATTTT. The chain recombines TRBV19 with TRBJ1-3, with D perhaps matching TRBD1 (5 bases). The CDR3 runs 14 residues. Trimming took off 5 bases at V and 0 bases at J, with 8 bases between the two ends. Germline V gives CDR1 LNHDA, CDR2 SQIVND (reference sequence).

The rearrangement uses TRBV4-2 and TRBJ2-7; D is ambiguous. With 4 bases removed from V and 2 bases from J, the gap between germline ends came to 12 bases. The CDR3 spans 14 residues. Germline CDR1 reads LGHNA; CDR2 reads YNFKEQ. The CDR3 bases are TGTGCCAGCAGCCCCGCTTTGCAGGCCTACGAGCAGTACTTC. Translation: CASSPALQAYEQYF.

This chain joins TRBV7-2 and TRBJ2-2, with 15 bases lining up with TRBD2. Trimming at V came to 5 bases and at J to 5 bases, leaving 3 bases not matched to a gene. Germline V gives CDR1 SGHTA, CDR2 FQGNSA. The CDR3 consists of 16 residues. The CDR3 loop is CASSPGTSGGTGELFF. The CDR3 DNA follows: TGTGCCAGCAGCCCGGGGACTAGCGGGGGGACCGGGGAGCTGTTTTTT.

The V gene is TRBV20-1, the J gene TRBJ1-1, with D unresolved. V gave up 3 bases and J gave up 4 bases, with 6 bases separating them. This CDR3 contains 11 residues. Germline V gene data show CDR1 as DFQATT and CDR2 as SNEGSKA (reference sequence). CDR3 bases: TGCAGTGCTAGGGGGAGCACTGAAGCTTTCTTT. Its protein is CSARGSTEAFF.

The V gene is TRBV7-3, the J gene TRBJ2-1, with a tentative D call TRBD1 (6 bases). The CDR3 is 22 amino acids. Germline loops: CDR1 SGHTA, CDR2 FQGTGA. V dropped 7 bases and J dropped 9 bases, with 43 bases sitting between them. The chain's CDR3 is CASKRAGFLVPPRKERQVEQFF. The CDR3, as DNA: TGTGCCAGCAAAAGGGCCGGCTTCCTAGTCCCGCCCAGGAAAGAACGACAGGTTGAGCAGTTCTTC.

CDR3 bases: TGCGCCAGCAGCCAAGATGGGCCGAACACTGAAGCTTTCTTT. As protein: CASSQDGPNTEAFF. The rearrangement uses TRBV4-3 and TRBJ1-1; no clear D gene. V lost 0 bases to trimming and J lost 1 base, with 6 bases between them. CDR1 is LGHNA, CDR2 YSLEER, per germline. This CDR3 region has 14 residues.

This chain joins TRBV12-3 or TRBV12-4 and TRBJ2-2; D call uncertain. V lost 3 bases and J 5 bases, leaving 4 bases between the germline ends. This CDR3 comprises 12 residues. The CDR3 region is CASSFRTGELFF. The CDR3 region has the DNA TGTGCCAGCAGTTTCAGGACCGGGGAGCTGTTTTTT.

This rearrangement joins TRBV4-3 to TRBJ2-2, with 10 bases identical to TRBD2. Trimming cost V 1 base and J 3 bases; bases outside gene matches: 5. CDR1 is LGHNA and CDR2 is YSLEER in the germline V gene. The CDR3 length is 17 residues. CDR3 DNA sequence: TGCGCCAGCAGCCAAGTTCTAGCGGGAGATTACACCGGGGAGCTGTTTTTT. Translating it yields CASSQVLAGDYTGELFF.

This chain joins TRBV5-1 and TRBJ1-4, with 7 bases identical to TRBD1. Germline CDR1 is SGHRS and CDR2 is YFSETQ. V lost 5 bases to trimming and J lost 14 bases; unmatched junction nucleotides: 3. This CDR3 region has 10 residues. The CDR3 DNA follows: TGCGCCAGCAGGACAGGGTTTCTGTTTTTT. This gives the protein CASRTGFLFF.

The rearrangement uses TRBV25-1 and TRBJ1-1; D is undetermined. The V gene's germline CDR1 is MGHDK and CDR2 SYGVNS. V was shortened by 2 bases and J by 8 bases, with 12 bases between the two germline ends. This CDR3 is built from 13 residues. CDR3 DNA sequence: TGTGCCAGCAGTGAAGGGCTAAACCGGGAAGCTTTCTTT. This gives the protein CASSEGLNREAFF.

The DNA of the CDR3 is TGTGCCAGCAGCCAAGGTCTAGCGGGGGGGTCTGCCGGGGAGCTGTTTTTT. It specifies CASSQGLAGGSAGELFF. The rearrangement uses TRBV4-2 and TRBJ2-2; 12 nucleotides match TRBD2. CDR3 length: 17 residues. Trimming removed 1 base from V and 6 bases from J; junction bases left unmatched: 6. The germline V gene encodes CDR1 LGHNA and CDR2 YNFKEQ.

The J gene is TRBJ1-2, the V gene TRBV5-1; D uncertain. V lost 0 bases to trimming and J lost 5 bases, with 14 bases between them. The CDR3 has 15 amino acids. The germline CDR1 and CDR2 sequences are SGHRS and YFSETQ. The CDR3 coding sequence is TGCGCCAGCAGCTTGGGTCCCTTGGCCCATTATGGCTACACCTTC. Residues: CASSLGPLAHYGYTF.

This chain links TRBV5-1 with TRBJ2-3; TRBD2 aligns across 12 bases. V shed 4 bases and J 4 bases; nucleotides not matched to a gene: 13. Germline V gives CDR1 SGHRS, CDR2 YFSETQ. This CDR3 is built from 18 residues. In DNA form, the CDR3 reads TGCGCCAGCAGCGCATTAGGACTAGCGGGGCCCCTCGCAGATACGCAGTATTTT. This gives the protein CASSALGLAGPLADTQYF. Using reference TRBV5-1 and TRBJ2-3 for the parts outside the CDR3, the full variable domain is KAGVTQTPRYLIKTRGQQVTLSCSPISGHRSVSWYQQTPGQGLQFLFEYFSETQRNKGNFPGRFSGRQFSNSRSEMNVSTLELGDSALYLCASSALGLAGPLADTQYFGPGTRLTVL.

J is TRBJ1-5 and V is TRBV28; D is uncertain. Germline V CDR1 and CDR2: MDHEN, SYDVKM. The CDR3 has 13 amino acids. V lost 2 bases and J 11 bases, leaving 13 bases between the germline ends. DNA of the CDR3: TGTGCCAGCAGTTTAAACAAAGTCCTGGCCCAGCATTTT. Encoded protein: CASSLNKVLAQHF.

The rearrangement links TRBV4-1 to TRBJ2-3; D not resolved. Germline CDR1 is MGHRA and CDR2 is YSYEKL. The germline V and J ends were trimmed by 4 bases and 5 bases, with 19 bases remaining between them. The CDR3 runs to 16 residues. This chain's CDR3 is CASSPSQASRKDTQYF. As DNA, the CDR3 is TGCGCCAGCAGCCCCTCCCAGGCATCTCGGAAAGATACGCAGTATTTT.

The chain combines TRBV10-3 with TRBJ2-1, with 13 bases that match TRBD2. CDR3 length: 18 amino acids. Germline V lookup: CDR1 ENHRY, CDR2 SYGVKD. V dropped 6 bases and J dropped 8; count of bases not matched to a gene: 16. CDR3 residues: CAISDTSRTSGSVDEQFF. The DNA for the CDR3 is TGTGCCATCAGCGATACCTCCCGGACTAGCGGGAGTGTCGATGAGCAGTTCTTC.